Sequencing of this T cell receptor (beta chain) was carried out in a study of blood T cell repertoires in COVID-19. Study information: Sites across the United States, Italy and Spain contributed samples from acute and convalescent COVID-19. Nucleic acid was either cDNA or gDNA, and it came from T cells, B-cell-depleted T cells, or PBMCs.

Methods used by the authors: Nucleated cell number was recorded as an estimate derived from reference gene primer amplification. The method was immunoSEQ multiplex PCR; TCRdb's version includes in-frame clones alone and lacks a portion of them. V and J calls and clone size are copied from that table; D and trimming were computed from the DNA. The table records hundreds of thousands of clones, 87% of them present only once. CDR3 length: 17 residues. Looked up from germline, CDR1 is SEHNR and CDR2 is FQNEAQ (reference sequence). Trimming took off 2 bases at V and 5 bases at J, with 19 bases between the two ends.

The source material was peripheral blood. This chain uses TRBV7-9 with TRBJ1-5; perhaps TRBD1 as D (6 bases). The source of this sequence is a man between 18 and 29 years old with active or convalescent COVID-19. Here the CDR3 DNA reads TGTGCCAGCAGCTTACAGGGTAAAGGGGGTATTTATCAGCCCCAGCATTTT. Encoded protein: CASSLQGKGGIYQPQHF.